The clone carrying this T cell receptor beta chain has a single count. Antigen unknown. This record comes from a study of PD-L1 blockade in urothelial cancer. About the research overall: Dosed intravenously at 1,200 mg every 3 weeks, atezolizumab was initiated by patients around 2014. A median of roughly 150,000 T cells was found in the blood samples. Study-wide findings and caveats: Durable-benefit patients expanded tumor-associated blood clones more at 3 weeks.

The CDR3 length is 13 residues. V lost 3 bases, J lost 9 bases, and 7 bases stayed unmatched. From germline, CDR1 is MNHEY and CDR2 SMNVEV (reference sequence). Generated by immunoSEQ multiplex PCR, the TCRdb table keeps only in-frame clones and is missing some. The sample lists 35,000 to 55,000 clones, about four fifths occurring once. There were between 1 and 8 samples from each patient, taken pretreatment and on-treatment. Sequenced material: PBMCs, taken around atezolizumab (anti-PD-L1) treatment. This chain uses TRBV27 with TRBJ1-2, with 7 bases fitting TRBD1. This TCR was recovered from an older man with urothelial cancer. CDR3 nucleotide sequence: TGTGCCAGCAGTTTTTCAGACAGGGATAGCTACACCTTC. This codes for CASSFSDRDSYTF.